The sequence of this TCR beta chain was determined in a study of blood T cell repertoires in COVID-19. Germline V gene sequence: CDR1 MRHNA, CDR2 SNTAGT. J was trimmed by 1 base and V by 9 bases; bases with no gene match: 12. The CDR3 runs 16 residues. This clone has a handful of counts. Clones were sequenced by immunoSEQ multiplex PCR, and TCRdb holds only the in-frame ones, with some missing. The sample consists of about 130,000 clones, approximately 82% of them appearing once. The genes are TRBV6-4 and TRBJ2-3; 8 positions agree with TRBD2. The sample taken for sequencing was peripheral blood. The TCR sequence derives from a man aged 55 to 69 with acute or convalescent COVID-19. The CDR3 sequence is CASTKEAGAGTDTQYF. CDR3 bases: TGTGCCAGTACTAAGGAAGCGGGAGCCGGCACAGATACGCAGTATTTT.